Described below is a single TCR beta chain sequence and its context. No antigen is known for it. Germline V gene data show CDR1 as SGHRS and CDR2 as YFSETQ. CDR3 size: 14 residues. V lost 2 bases to trimming and J lost 7 bases, with 15 bases between them. The data originate from a study of cytomegalovirus exposure and HLA in healthy donors. Researchers ran the PCR with 60 Vbeta and 13 Jbeta primers. Authors' methods: The count from a later analysis was about 80 million unique TCR beta chains, approximately 9.9 million of them shared. Measured with immunoSEQ multiplex PCR; TCRdb has only the in-frame clones, and not every one. V, J and clone size are taken as reported in that table, and D and trimming were inferred from the DNA itself. The sample includes around 130,000 clones, roughly 88% of them seen just once. Study conclusions and caveats: Reports indicate that TCR beta sequences accurately predicted the HLA-A and HLA-B alleles of most subjects.

The receptor's source is a boy aged 5-17 years in good health and CMV-seronegative. This rearrangement joins TRBV5-1 to TRBJ1-2; TRBD1 is a possible D gene (6 bases). Sequences were obtained from PBMCs. CDR3 DNA sequence: TGCGCCAGCAGCTTTTTTTCAGGGGCGGGTGGCTACACCTTC. Translated, it gives CASSFFSGAGGYTF.